A selection of T cell receptor beta chains follows, all from one sample in a study of Graves' ophthalmopathy and Graves' hyperthyroidism. TCRdb processed the multiplex PCR reads anew with MiXCR; each CDR3 protein has one entry. The repertoire holds about 500,000 distinct CDR3 sequences, with roughly an eighth as singletons. The sample comprised blood. The receptors shown here come from a woman in her thirties with Graves' ophthalmopathy. CDR3s include the opening cysteine and the closing phenylalanine or tryptophan. Each record gives: J gene, clone size, D gene, V gene, CDR3 protein, CDR3 DNA. A D gene is named only where the DNA matches it firmly. A row's size may be missing; if present it is once, few, many or a size class.

TRBJ2-5 - TRBD2 TRBV5-1 CASSLGASGGQETQYF TGCGCCAGCAGCTTGGGGGCTAGCGGGGGGCAAGAGACCCAGTACTTC
TRBJ2-7 - - TRBV7-6 CASSLSQGRTYEQYF TGTGCCAGCAGCTTATCCCAGGGGCGCACCTACGAGCAGTACTTC
TRBJ1-5 few - TRBV6-9 CASSSLLQGYSNQPQHF TGTGCCAGCAGTTCCCTACTCCAGGGTTATAGCAATCAGCCCCAGCATTTT
TRBJ2-7 many - TRBV7-2 CASSLDLSYYEQYF TGTGCCAGCAGCTTAGATTTGTCTTACTACGAGCAGTACTTC
TRBJ1-1 many TRBD1 TRBV19 CASRVTGEYTEAFF TGTGCCAGTAGAGTAACAGGGGAATACACTGAAGCTTTCTTT
TRBJ2-7 many TRBD1 TRBV28 CASRTGQYEQYF TGTGCCAGCAGGACGGGACAGTACGAGCAGTACTTC
TRBJ2-5 many - TRBV24-1 CATSDWGKAQETQYF TGTGCCACCAGTGATTGGGGGAAAGCTCAAGAGACCCAGTACTTC
TRBJ2-5 - - TRBV24-1 CATSEEGTQETQYF TGTGCCACCAGTGAGGAGGGGACCCAAGAGACCCAGTACTTC
TRBJ2-7 many - TRBV20-1 CSAREWGRHNYEQYF TGCAGTGCTAGAGAGTGGGGACGGCACAACTACGAGCAGTACTTC
TRBJ1-2 few - TRBV19 CASIPPSGYGYTF TGTGCCAGTATCCCCCCATCGGGCTATGGCTACACCTTC
TRBJ1-2 many TRBD1 TRBV6-1 CASSKMGQSSGGYTF TGTGCCAGCAGTAAGATGGGACAGTCATCAGGGGGCTACACCTTC
TRBJ2-2 many TRBD1 TRBV6-4 CASSGSDRGNTGELFF TGTGCCAGCAGTGGCTCAGACAGGGGGAACACCGGGGAGCTGTTTTTT
TRBJ2-7 few - TRBV3-1 CASSQSWTPSGEQYF TGTGCCAGCAGCCAGTCCTGGACGCCCTCCGGCGAGCAGTACTTC
TRBJ1-1 many - TRBV6-1 CASRTAGNTEAFF TGTGCCTCGCGGACGGCGGGGAACACTGAAGCTTTCTTT
TRBJ1-1 many - TRBV6-2/TRBV6-3 CASRRDIPNTEAFF TGTGCCAGCAGGCGAGACATCCCGAACACTGAAGCTTTCTTT
TRBJ2-2 many - TRBV7-8 CASSGHGTRGTGELFF TGTGCCAGCAGTGGTCATGGGACAAGGGGCACCGGGGAGCTGTTTTTT
TRBJ1-2 many TRBD1 TRBV7-8 CASSLRGQTGSYTF TGTGCCAGCAGCTTAAGGGGGCAGACAGGGAGCTACACCTTC
TRBJ1-5 many - TRBV30 CAWSVGQGYAGQPQHF TGTGCCTGGAGTGTTGGTCAGGGGTACGCGGGACAGCCCCAGCATTTT
TRBJ2-7 many - TRBV4-1 CASSQVQGGYEQYF TGCGCCAGCAGCCAAGTACAGGGAGGCTACGAGCAGTACTTC
TRBJ1-6 - - TRBV5-1 CASSLGQGTYNSPLHF TGCGCCAGCAGCTTGGGGCAGGGGACCTATAATTCACCCCTCCACTTT